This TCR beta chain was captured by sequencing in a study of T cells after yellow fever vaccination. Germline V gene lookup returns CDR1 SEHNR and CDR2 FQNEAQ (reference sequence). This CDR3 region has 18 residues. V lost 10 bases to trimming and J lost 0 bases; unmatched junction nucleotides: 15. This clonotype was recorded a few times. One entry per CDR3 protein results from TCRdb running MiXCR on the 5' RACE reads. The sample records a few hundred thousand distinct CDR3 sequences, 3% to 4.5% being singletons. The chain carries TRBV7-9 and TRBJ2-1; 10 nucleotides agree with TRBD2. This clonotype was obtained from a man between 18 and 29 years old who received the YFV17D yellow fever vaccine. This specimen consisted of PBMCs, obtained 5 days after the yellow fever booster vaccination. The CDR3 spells CAITVGLAVPSSYNEQFF. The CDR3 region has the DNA TGTGCCATTACCGTAGGACTAGCGGTCCCGAGCTCCTACAATGAGCAGTTCTTC.